The 8 T cell receptor beta chains in this list originate from one sample, sequenced in a study of blood T cell repertoires in COVID-19. Profiled with immunoSEQ multiplex PCR; TCRdb holds only in-frame clones, not every one. The sample lists some 76,000 clones, roughly 80% occurring once. Specimen: peripheral blood. These receptors originate from a man aged 45 to 65 with acute or convalescent COVID-19.

The chain combines TRBV5-5 with TRBJ2-2; 8 bases align to TRBD2. Germline V gene data show CDR1 as SGHKS and CDR2 as YYEKEE (reference sequence). V was clipped by 4 bases and J by 5 bases; unmatched bases: 7. CDR3 size: 15 residues. CDR3 coding DNA: TGTGCCAGCAGCCCGGGGGGGGTGCGGACCGGGGAGCTGTTTTTT. Translating it yields CASSPGGVRTGELFF. The full variable domain, its missing parts supplied by reference TRBV5-5 and TRBJ2-2, is DAGVTQSPTHLIKTRGQQVTLRCSPISGHKSVSWYQQVLGQGPQFIFQYYEKEERGRGNFPDRFSARQFPNYSSELNVNALLLGDSALYLCASSPGGVRTGELFFGEGSRLTVL.

The chain carries TRBV6-5 and TRBJ1-2, with D maybe TRBD1 (5 bases). Germline V gives CDR1 MNHEY, CDR2 SVGAGI. The CDR3 contains 14 residues. Trimming left V 2 bases short and J 4 bases short, with 11 bases between. CDR3 sequence reads: CASSYRQGFYGYTF. In DNA form, the CDR3 reads TGTGCCAGCAGTTACCGGCAGGGTTTCTATGGCTACACCTTC.

This clone appeared once. In DNA form, the CDR3 reads TGTGCCAGCAGCCGCGCATCTAGCGGGGGGGCCCGCCAGACCCAGTACTTC. This gives the protein CASSRASSGGARQTQYF. The V and J genes are TRBV11-2 and TRBJ2-5; 12 bases line up with TRBD2. The CDR3 sequence is 17 residues long. J gave up 6 bases and V 5 bases, and 13 bases lay outside the gene matches. CDR1 is SGHAT and CDR2 is FQNNGV in the germline V gene.

The V gene is TRBV5-1, the J gene TRBJ2-2; D gene uncertain. V lost 0 bases to trimming and J lost 5 bases, with 8 bases between them. CDR3 length: 14 amino acids. CDR1 and CDR2 from the germline V gene are SGHRS and YFSETQ. The CDR3: CASSLDLSTGELFF. The CDR3 DNA reads TGCGCCAGCAGCTTGGACCTCAGTACCGGGGAGCTGTTTTTT. The full variable domain, completed using reference TRBV5-1 and TRBJ2-2, is KAGVTQTPRYLIKTRGQQVTLSCSPISGHRSVSWYQQTPGQGLQFLFEYFSETQRNKGNFPGRFSGRQFSNSRSEMNVSTLELGDSALYLCASSLDLSTGELFFGEGSRLTVL.

The V and J genes are TRBV5-1 and TRBJ1-2; 7 bases align to TRBD1. The germline V gene has CDR1 SGHRS and CDR2 YFSETQ. The junction had 7 bases not matched to a gene; V was cut back by 3 bases and J by 5 bases. The CDR3 loop spans 14 amino acids. CDR3 sequence (DNA): TGCGCCAGCAGCTGGGACAGCCCGAAGTATGGCTACACCTTC. It encodes CASSWDSPKYGYTF. The entire variable domain, with the rest obtained from reference TRBV5-1 and TRBJ1-2, is as follows: KAGVTQTPRYLIKTRGQQVTLSCSPISGHRSVSWYQQTPGQGLQFLFEYFSETQRNKGNFPGRFSGRQFSNSRSEMNVSTLELGDSALYLCASSWDSPKYGYTFGSGTRLTVV.

Written as DNA, the CDR3 is TGTGCCAGCAGCCCAAGGGATGGACAGAGCTCCTATAATTCACCCCTCCACTTT. Translation gives CASSPRDGQSSYNSPLHF. The V gene is TRBV7-6, the J gene TRBJ1-6, with D possibly being TRBD1 (6 bases). CDR3 length: 18 amino acids. V lost 5 bases, J lost 0 bases, and 17 bases lay in between. Germline-derived CDR1 and CDR2 are SGHVS and FNYEAQ.

This chain links TRBV6-5 with TRBJ2-1; 10 bases are a match to TRBD2. The CDR3 has 16 amino acids. J lost 4 bases, V lost 4 bases, and 7 bases had no gene match. CDR1 is MNHEY, CDR2 SVGAGI, per germline. The CDR3, as DNA: TGTGCCAGCAGTTTAACCGGACTAGCGGAATACAATGAGCAGTTCTTC. Translated: CASSLTGLAEYNEQFF.

This chain joins TRBV5-6 and TRBJ1-5; D is undetermined. Germline CDR1 reads SGHDT; CDR2 reads YYEEEE. V was shortened by 0 bases and J by 3 bases, with 7 bases between the two germline ends. The CDR3 covers 14 residues. CDR3 bases: TGTGCCAGCAGCTTGGAATCAGACAATCAGCCCCAGCATTTT. Its translation: CASSLESDNQPQHF. Full variable domain (missing parts from reference TRBV5-6 and TRBJ1-5): DAGVTQSPTHLIKTRGQQVTLRCSPKSGHDTVSWYQQALGQGPQFIFQYYEEEERQRGNFPDRFSGHQFPNYSSELNVNALLLGDSALYLCASSLESDNQPQHFGDGTRLSIL.